This TCR beta chain was obtained from a study of human T cells and chemical hapten exposure. This sample's time point: patch test 1, 2 weeks after DPC sensitization. This sample's treatment: therapeutic diphenylcyclopropenone sensitization with weekly scalp DPC. Unfractionated whole blood yielded the extracted total RNA. TCRdb re-derived calls from the RACE reads in MiXCR, one entry per CDR3 protein. The sample has 380,000 or so distinct CDR3 sequences, about 4.4% seen once. This clonotype was found many times. The V gene end was trimmed by 8 bases and the J gene end by 0 bases; junction bases not matched to a gene: 8. Germline values: CDR1 SNHLY, CDR2 FYNNEI. The CDR3 contains 15 residues.

This rearrangement joins TRBV2 to TRBJ1-1, with 8 bases matching TRBD1. The TCR was taken from a woman in her 50s with alopecia areata. Some clones in this sample may be carry-over from other donors' samples. The specimen was whole blood, collected in connection with sensitization to the hapten diphenylcyclopropenone (DPC). CDR3 DNA: TGTGCCAGCCCAGCCCGGGACAGGATGAACACTGAAGCTTTCTTT. Encoded protein: CASPARDRMNTEAFF.